The 20 T cell receptor beta chains reported below all come from one sample, sequenced in a study of blood T cell repertoires in COVID-19. The method was immunoSEQ multiplex PCR; TCRdb's version includes in-frame clones alone and lacks a portion of them. Of 350,000 to 400,000 clones in the sample, 87% are singletons; the top ten hold approximately 1.9%. Input material: PBMCs or T cells enriched from blood (not recorded which). The receptors originated from a man aged 40-55 years in a cohort exposed to, infected with or recovered from COVID-19 (not recorded which).

The rearrangement links TRBV5-4 to TRBJ1-1; weak D call: TRBD1 (6 bases). CDR1 is SGHNT and CDR2 is YYREEE in the germline V gene (reference sequence). The CDR3 covers 15 residues. V dropped 1 base and J dropped 3 bases, with 13 bases sitting between them. CDR3 sequence: CASSLQGRGDTEAFF. The CDR3 DNA sequence: TGTGCCAGCAGCTTGCAGGGCAGGGGAGACACTGAAGCTTTCTTT.

This clone occurred a few times. This sequence joins TRBV6-5 and TRBJ2-3; the match to TRBD2 covers 12 bases. The V gene's germline CDR1 is MNHEY and CDR2 SVGAGI. The trim removed 7 bases at V and 6 bases at J, leaving 8 bases unmatched. The CDR3 covers 15 residues. The CDR3 region is CASTPTSGSADTQYF. The CDR3 DNA reads TGTGCCAGCACCCCGACTAGCGGGAGTGCGGATACGCAGTATTTT.

The genes are TRBV27 and TRBJ2-1; 14 bases map to TRBD2. The CDR3 length is 18 residues. The ends lost 0 bases at V and 10 bases at J; junction bases unmatched: 11. Per germline, CDR1 MNHEY and CDR2 SMNVEV (reference sequence). The DNA of the CDR3 is TGTGCCAGCAGTTTATCCCAAGGGACTAGCGGGAGATGGCGAGAGCAGTTCTTC. Translating it yields CASSLSQGTSGRWREQFF.

V gene TRBV5-5 combines with J gene TRBJ2-4; D is possibly TRBD1 (7 bases). Trimming took 1 base from V and 7 from J, leaving 12 bases between them. Looked up from germline, CDR1 is SGHKS and CDR2 is YYEKEE (reference sequence). There are 14 residues in the CDR3. As DNA, the CDR3 is TGTGCCAGCAGCTTGCCGTCAGGGGGGAACATTCAGTACTTC. It yields the protein CASSLPSGGNIQYF.

This sequence joins TRBV6-5 and TRBJ2-7, with TRBD2 as a possible D gene (5 bases). This CDR3 region has 16 residues. CDR1 MNHEY and CDR2 SVGAGI come from the germline V gene. Trimming removed 0 bases from V and 4 bases from J, with 16 bases in between. The CDR3 nucleotides read TGTGCCAGCAGTTACTCGATCGGAGGTAGTACTTACGAGCAGTACTTC. It specifies CASSYSIGGSTYEQYF.

The CDR3 is CASSPTSTDTQYF. DNA of the CDR3: TGTGCCAGCAGCCCCACTAGCACAGATACGCAGTATTTT. The J gene is TRBJ2-3, the V gene TRBV7-8; no firm D call. This CDR3 has 13 residues. V was pared by 5 bases and J by 0 bases, with 6 bases between. Looked up from germline, CDR1 is SGHVS and CDR2 is FQNEAQ.

The chain employs TRBV3-1 (or the pseudogene TRBV3-2) and TRBJ2-7, with D perhaps TRBD1 (5 bases). Trimming stripped 4 bases from V and 3 bases from J, with 16 bases between. The CDR3 length is 15 residues. CDR1 LGHDT and CDR2 YNNKEL come from the germline V gene (reference sequence). CDR3 loop: CASSLRDSLNYEQYF. In DNA, the CDR3 is TGTGCCAGCAGCCTAAGAGACAGCCTAAACTACGAGCAGTACTTC.

A few counts support this clone. J is TRBJ2-7 and V is TRBV3-1 (or the pseudogene TRBV3-2); D unresolved. Trimming pared 5 bases from V and 0 bases from J, leaving 5 bases between. The CDR3 contains 12 residues. Germline loops: CDR1 LGHDT, CDR2 YNNKEL (reference sequence). CDR3 loop: CASSFSSYEQYF. The DNA for the CDR3 is TGTGCCAGCAGCTTTAGCTCCTACGAGCAGTACTTC.

In regard to this clone: The same CDR3 can be traced to other DNA sequences in this sample. The rearrangement joins TRBV20-1 to TRBJ2-7; D perhaps matches TRBD1 (6 bases). The CDR3 is 11 residues long. The V end was cut by 6 bases, the J end by 4 bases, with 10 bases between. Germline CDR1 is DFQATT and CDR2 is SNEGSKA (reference sequence). The CDR3 region has the DNA TGCAGTGCCACAAGGGGGTACGAGCAGTACTTC. This encodes CSATRGYEQYF.

The chain couples TRBV5-1 to TRBJ2-3; D perhaps matches TRBD2 (6 bases). The CDR3 contains 14 residues. The V gene's germline CDR1 is SGHRS and CDR2 YFSETQ. V was trimmed by 3 bases and J by 5 bases, leaving 13 bases between them. The CDR3 region is CASSYPREIDTQYF. The DNA for the CDR3 is TGCGCCAGCAGCTACCCCCGGGAGATAGATACGCAGTATTTT.

The rearrangement joins TRBV6-6 to TRBJ2-1, with 11 nucleotides matching TRBD2. CDR3 length: 17 amino acids. The germline gives CDR1 MNHNY, CDR2 SVGAGI (reference sequence). V shed 5 bases, J shed 1 base, and the junction held 7 bases outside the gene matches. The CDR3 is CASSPTGTSGSYNEQFF. In DNA, the CDR3 is TGTGCCAGCAGTCCGACCGGGACTAGCGGTTCCTACAATGAGCAGTTCTTC.

This sequence joins TRBV11-2 and TRBJ2-7; 8 positions match TRBD1. CDR1 is SGHAT and CDR2 is FQNNGV in the germline V gene. V shed 4 bases, J shed 1 base, and the junction held 3 bases outside the gene matches. This CDR3 region has 14 residues. In DNA form, the CDR3 reads TGTGCCAGCAGCTCAGGGGGCGCATCCTACGAGCAGTACTTC. Translating gives CASSSGGASYEQYF.

The rearrangement uses TRBV5-4 and TRBJ2-5; 7 nucleotides align to TRBD1. Germline trimming cut 4 bases from V and 5 bases from J; bases unmatched to any gene: 11. This CDR3 has 15 residues. Germline CDR1 and CDR2: SGHNT and YYREEE (reference sequence). CDR3 in amino acids: CASSQDPDRDETQYF. CDR3 nucleotide sequence: TGTGCCAGCAGCCAGGACCCCGACAGGGATGAGACCCAGTACTTC. Together with reference TRBV5-4 and TRBJ2-5, the CDR3 gives the full variable domain: ETGVTQSPTHLIKTRGQQVTLRCSSQSGHNTVSWYQQALGQGPQFIFQYYREEENGRGNFPPRFSGLQFPNYSSELNVNALELDDSALYLCASSQDPDRDETQYFGPGTRLLVL.

This sequence joins TRBV5-1 and TRBJ2-3, with 9 nucleotides matching TRBD2. This CDR3 comprises 16 residues. V was clipped by 2 bases and J by 0 bases; unmatched bases: 4. Germline-derived CDR1 and CDR2 are SGHRS and YFSETQ. The CDR3 sequence: CASSLAGGASTDTQYF. For the CDR3, the DNA is TGCGCCAGCAGCTTAGCGGGAGGAGCTAGCACAGATACGCAGTATTTT.

This chain's CDR3 is CASSFGGSAYGYTF. The CDR3 DNA sequence: TGTGCCAGCAGCTTCGGTGGCAGCGCCTATGGCTACACCTTC. The chain carries TRBV7-9 and TRBJ1-2; D not certain. Trimming shortened V by 3 bases and J by 4 bases, and 12 bases separated the two germline ends. Per the germline V gene, CDR1 is SEHNR and CDR2 is FQNEAQ (reference sequence). The CDR3 consists of 14 residues.

This clone has more than one count but fewer than ten. The V call is TRBV7-6, the J call TRBJ2-1; TRBD2 matches 10 bases. Germline V lookup: CDR1 SGHVS, CDR2 FNYEAQ. V was clipped by 5 bases and J by 2 bases; unmatched bases: 9. This CDR3 is built from 17 residues. Written as DNA, the CDR3 is TGTGCCAGCAGCCATAGACTAGCGGGCCTCACCTACAATGAGCAGTTCTTC. Translated, it gives CASSHRLAGLTYNEQFF.

This clone was detected once. V usage is TRBV5-8 and J usage is TRBJ1-2, with unresolved D. Germline lookup yields CDR1 SGHTS and CDR2 YDEGEE. The CDR3 extends over 14 amino acids. Trimming pared 0 bases from V and 8 bases from J, leaving 14 bases between. The CDR3 protein is CASSLAPGRGGYTF. The DNA for the CDR3 is TGTGCCAGCAGCTTGGCGCCCGGGAGAGGAGGCTACACCTTC.

This clone occurred once. The rearrangement uses TRBV5-5 and TRBJ1-3, with D perhaps matching TRBD1 (6 bases). Deletions cut 0 bases from V and 1 base from J, with 17 bases between. The V gene's germline CDR1 is SGHKS and CDR2 YYEKEE (reference sequence). The CDR3 is made up of 18 amino acids. CDR3 coding DNA: TGTGCCAGCAGCTTGGACAGGGTACGACTGGAGTCTGGAAACACCATATATTTT. It codes for CASSLDRVRLESGNTIYF.

The chain links TRBV5-1 to TRBJ1-2; perhaps TRBD1 as D (5 bases). V was trimmed by 0 bases and J by 4 bases, leaving 16 bases between them. Germline V gene data show CDR1 as SGHRS and CDR2 as YFSETQ. This CDR3 contains 16 residues. The CDR3 bases are TGCGCCAGCAGCTTGGATGGGCAGGGATTGGGCTATGGCTACACCTTC. It codes for CASSLDGQGLGYGYTF.

The rearrangement uses TRBV28 and TRBJ1-5, with 9 bases aligning to TRBD1. CDR3 size: 15 residues. Unmatched junction bases numbered 6, after V lost 5 bases and J lost 4 bases. Per the germline V gene, CDR1 is MDHEN and CDR2 is SYDVKM. CDR3 bases: TGTGCCAGCAGTCCTGCCGGGACAGGGAATCAGCCCCAGCATTTT. Its protein product is CASSPAGTGNQPQHF.